Below, 31 T cell receptor beta chains from the same sample are listed, as sequenced in a study of blood T cells in healthy people across ages. A second PCR, run for about 6 to 11 cycles, used a sample-barcoded 5' primer plus a J-beta primer mix. Each CDR3 protein gets one entry after TCRdb re-called the 5' RACE reads with MiXCR. The table lists about 680,000 distinct CDR3 sequences, roughly 49% of them singletons. Sequencing was carried out using blood. These receptors were collected from a woman aged 60-75 years in good health.

On this clonotype itself: Possible read error: a much larger clone is one base away. This chain connects TRBV7-3 to TRBJ2-4; no clear D gene. CDR1 is SGHTA, CDR2 FQGTGA, per germline. This CDR3 region has 13 residues. Trimming took off 0 bases at V and 3 bases at J, with 3 bases between the two ends. In DNA form, the CDR3 reads TGTGCCAGCAGCTTAACGGGCAAAAACATTCAGTACTTC. It yields the protein CASSLTGKNIQYF.

V and J are TRBV10-3 and TRBJ1-1; 7 positions match TRBD1. This CDR3 spans 12 amino acids. CDR1 is ENHRY, CDR2 SYGVKD, per germline. The V segment lost 2 bases and the J segment 10 bases; nucleotides outside the gene matches: 4. The CDR3 bases are TGTGCCATCAGTGAGACAGGGGAATTAGCTTTCTTT. This encodes CAISETGELAFF.

V gene TRBV7-3 combines with J gene TRBJ2-1, with 8 bases lining up with TRBD1. This CDR3 spans 17 amino acids. The germline V gene has CDR1 SGHTA and CDR2 FQGTGA. Germline trimming cut 1 base from V and 0 bases from J; bases unmatched to any gene: 5. As DNA, the CDR3 is TGTGCCAGCAGCTTAAGCCCAACAGGGGGCTCCTACAATGAGCAGTTCTTC. This sequence encodes CASSLSPTGGSYNEQFF. The whole variable domain, filled in from reference TRBV7-3 and TRBJ2-1, reads GAGVSQTPSNKVTEKGKYVELRCDPISGHTALYWYRQSLGQGPEFLIYFQGTGAADDSGLPNDRFFAVRPEGSVSTLKIQRTERGDSAVYLCASSLSPTGGSYNEQFFGPGTRLTVL.

CDR3 region: CSARGREYYEQYF. For the CDR3, the DNA is TGCAGTGCTAGGGGGCGGGAGTATTACGAGCAGTACTTC. V gene TRBV20-1 combines with J gene TRBJ2-5, with TRBD2 matching 7 bases. The DNA end is a closer match to TRBJ2-7, so the J assignment may be wrong. Germline assignment: CDR1 DFQATT and CDR2 SNEGSKA (reference sequence). The CDR3 loop spans 13 amino acids.

This clonotype was detected only a few times. A junction boundary mismatches the germline segment, possibly from a read error. The rearrangement uses TRBV4-3 and TRBJ1-4; D perhaps matches TRBD1 (5 bases). Per the germline V gene, CDR1 is LGHNA and CDR2 is YSLEER. The CDR3 loop spans 15 amino acids. The CDR3 DNA is TGCGCCAGCAGCCAGGGGACCGGTACTAATGGAAAACTGTTTTTT. Translated: CASSQGTGTNGKLFF.

The chain has TRBV6-1 and TRBJ2-5, with D maybe TRBD2 (6 bases). The CDR3 length is 14 residues. The V gene's germline CDR1 is MNHNS and CDR2 SASEGT. The ends were cut back, 7 bases at V and 1 base at J, with 13 bases in the middle. The CDR3 here is CASTRWDFQETQYF. CDR3 coding DNA: TGTGCCAGCACCCGTTGGGACTTCCAAGAGACCCAGTACTTC.

The chain recombines TRBV7-9 with TRBJ1-3; tentative D call: TRBD1 (6 bases). The V and J ends lost 5 bases and 0 bases respectively, with 17 bases between them. This CDR3 comprises 17 residues. Germline V gene lookup returns CDR1 SEHNR and CDR2 FQNEAQ (reference sequence). The CDR3 DNA is TGTGCCAGCAGCCGTCTTCGAGACAGGCTCTCTGGAAACACCATATATTTT. It translates to CASSRLRDRLSGNTIYF.

The chain combines TRBV6-1 with TRBJ1-4; 7 bases map to TRBD1. V lost 7 bases and J lost 8; bases outside the gene matches: 10. Germline V CDR1 and CDR2: MNHNS, SASEGT. This CDR3 has 14 amino acids. DNA for the CDR3: TGTGCCAGCACCCGAGACAGGGTTCAGGAAAAACTGTTTTTT. This translates into CASTRDRVQEKLFF.

This clonotype showed up just a few times. The V gene is TRBV7-2, the J gene TRBJ1-2, with a tentative D call TRBD1 (6 bases). The CDR3 runs 14 residues. Trimming removed 1 base from V and 8 bases from J, with 14 bases in between. In germline, CDR1 is SGHTA, CDR2 FQGNSA. The CDR3 is CASSLEPGAEGYTF. In DNA form, the CDR3 reads TGTGCCAGCAGCTTAGAGCCGGGGGCGGAGGGCTACACCTTC.

The rearrangement joins TRBV6-2 or TRBV6-3 to TRBJ2-3; 8 nucleotides align to TRBD1. V was clipped by 5 bases and J by 7 bases; unmatched bases: 8. This CDR3 contains 14 residues. Germline V gene sequence: CDR1 MNHEY, CDR2 SVGEGT. CDR3 nucleotide sequence: TGTGCCAGCAGTCAAGGGACAGGTCAAAATACGCAGTATTTT. This codes for CASSQGTGQNTQYF.

This clonotype was recorded once. CDR3 sequence reads: CASSVSANTDTQYF. Written as DNA, the CDR3 is TGTGCCAGCAGCGTTAGCGCCAACACAGATACGCAGTATTTT. V is TRBV7-3 and J is TRBJ2-3; D may be TRBD2 (5 bases). Trimming left V 5 bases short and J 2 bases short, with 11 bases between. Germline lookup yields CDR1 SGHTA and CDR2 FQGTGA. The CDR3 has 14 residues.

This chain connects TRBV29-1 to TRBJ2-1; 13 nucleotides line up with TRBD2. Germline-derived CDR1 and CDR2 are SQVTM and ANQGSEA. The CDR3 extends over 14 amino acids. J lost 10 bases, V lost 6 bases, and 9 bases had no gene match. CDR3 residues: CSVETSGRSSEQFF. CDR3 bases: TGCAGCGTCGAGACTAGCGGGAGGTCCTCAGAGCAGTTCTTC.

The V call is TRBV5-1, the J call TRBJ2-3, with 9 nucleotides matching TRBD1. Germline CDR1 is SGHRS and CDR2 is YFSETQ. The CDR3 contains 15 residues. V lost 1 base to trimming and J lost 3 bases; unmatched junction nucleotides: 3. The CDR3 region is CASSLYGQGTDTQYF. The CDR3 DNA follows: TGCGCCAGCAGCTTGTACGGACAGGGGACAGATACGCAGTATTTT.

This clonotype was counted a few times. This chain connects TRBV12-3 or TRBV12-4 to TRBJ1-2; weak D call: TRBD1 (5 bases). Trimming shortened V by 1 base and J by 8 bases, and 8 bases separated the two germline ends. The CDR3 length is 12 residues. This chain's CDR3 is CASSLGGRGYTF. As DNA, the CDR3 is TGTGCCAGCAGTTTAGGGGGACGCGGCTACACCTTC.

In regard to this clonotype: Germline is not matched at one junction end, which may reflect a read error. The genes are TRBV7-3 and TRBJ2-7, with D maybe TRBD1 (5 bases). The CDR3 sequence is 13 residues long. Germline CDR1 is SGHTA and CDR2 is FQGTGA. CDR3 coding DNA: TGTGTCAGCAGCTTGGACATCTCCTACGAGCAGTACTTC. Its translation is CVSSLDISYEQYF.

The table lists this clonotype with a few counts. CDR3 DNA: TGCAGCGTTGCCGGGACATTCGCCTACGAGCAGTACTTC. As protein: CSVAGTFAYEQYF. The chain employs TRBV29-1 and TRBJ2-7, with D maybe TRBD1 (6 bases). Trimming stripped 4 bases from V and 2 bases from J, with 12 bases between. CDR3 size: 13 residues. CDR1 and CDR2 from the germline V gene are SQVTM and ANQGSEA.

This clonotype was detected only a few times. V gene TRBV5-1 combines with J gene TRBJ2-2; no clear D. V was cut by 0 bases and J by 7 bases, with 13 bases left in between. This CDR3 contains 15 residues. Germline lookup yields CDR1 SGHRS and CDR2 YFSETQ. This CDR3 is CASSLGRSTIGELFF. DNA of the CDR3: TGCGCCAGCAGCTTGGGACGTTCCACCATCGGGGAGCTGTTTTTT. Supplemented by reference TRBV5-1 and TRBJ2-2, the full variable domain reads KAGVTQTPRYLIKTRGQQVTLSCSPISGHRSVSWYQQTPGQGLQFLFEYFSETQRNKGNFPGRFSGRQFSNSRSEMNVSTLELGDSALYLCASSLGRSTIGELFFGEGSRLTVL.

The rearrangement links TRBV6-2 or TRBV6-3 to TRBJ2-1; 12 bases are a match to TRBD2. Germline V gene lookup returns CDR1 MNHEY and CDR2 SVGEGT. The junction had 14 bases not matched to a gene; V was cut back by 6 bases and J by 8 bases. There are 17 residues in the CDR3. For the CDR3, the DNA is TGTGCCAGCAGCTACGATACTAGCGGGAGGATGGGCGATGAGCAGTTCTTC. Translated: CASSYDTSGRMGDEQFF.

The J gene is TRBJ2-1, the V gene TRBV27; D is uncertain. The CDR3 runs 12 residues. V shed 6 bases and J shed 8 bases, with 11 bases lying between them. Looked up from germline, CDR1 is MNHEY and CDR2 is SMNVEV (reference sequence). The chain's CDR3 is CASSHSVYEQFF. The CDR3 bases are TGTGCCAGCAGCCACTCTGTGTATGAGCAGTTCTTC.

The chain carries TRBV7-6 and TRBJ2-5; the match to TRBD2 covers 12 bases. The V segment lost 1 base and the J segment 4 bases; nucleotides outside the gene matches: 7. The CDR3 runs 17 residues. From germline, CDR1 is SGHVS and CDR2 FNYEAQ. The CDR3 protein is CASSLEPASGRGETQYF. The CDR3 nucleotides are TGTGCCAGCAGCTTAGAGCCCGCTAGCGGGAGGGGAGAGACCCAGTACTTC.

The chain combines TRBV20-1 with TRBJ2-2; 9 nucleotides align to TRBD2. The germline V gene has CDR1 DFQATT and CDR2 SNEGSKA (reference sequence). The junction had 8 bases not matched to a gene; V was cut back by 0 bases and J by 0 bases. The CDR3 sequence is 18 residues long. CDR3 nucleotides: TGCAGTGCTAGAGATCCAGCTAGCGGGGACGCGAACACCGGGGAGCTGTTTTTT. Its translation: CSARDPASGDANTGELFF.

J is TRBJ2-1 and V is TRBV15; D is unclear. The CDR3 length is 13 residues. Germline CDR1 is LNHNV and CDR2 is YYDKDF (reference sequence). Trimming cost V 5 bases and J 4 bases, with 9 bases left between them. The CDR3 reads CATSSRRYNEQFF. As DNA, the CDR3 is TGTGCCACCAGCTCACGGAGATACAATGAGCAGTTCTTC.

The chain carries TRBV7-2 and TRBJ2-5, with D unclear. The last part of the DNA fits TRBJ2-7 better; the J call may be wrong. This CDR3 is built from 14 residues. CDR1 SGHTA and CDR2 FQGNSA come from the germline V gene. In nucleotides, the CDR3 is TGTGCCAGCAGCTTAGGGAGTAGGGCCTACGAGCAGTACTTC. The encoded protein is CASSLGSRAYEQYF.

The V call is TRBV20-1, the J call TRBJ2-2; 9 positions match TRBD2. The CDR3 length is 15 residues. V trimming: 5 bases; J trimming: 3 bases; junction bases outside the gene matches: 7. The germline V gene has CDR1 DFQATT and CDR2 SNEGSKA (reference sequence). The CDR3 DNA follows: TGCAGTGCTGAAGGGGCGGGAGGGTACACCGGGGAGCTGTTTTTT. Its translation is CSAEGAGGYTGELFF.

The rearrangement links TRBV5-1 to TRBJ2-4; 16 positions agree with TRBD2. This CDR3 is 18 amino acids long. J lost 6 bases, V lost 6 bases, and 12 bases had no gene match. Germline V gene lookup returns CDR1 SGHRS and CDR2 YFSETQ. CDR3 coding DNA: TGCGCCAGCACCCGAGGGGGACTAGCGGGAGGGCCGGGAAACATTCAGTACTTC. Its translation: CASTRGGLAGGPGNIQYF.

The chain links TRBV7-2 to TRBJ2-1, with D possibly being TRBD2 (5 bases). This CDR3 spans 15 amino acids. Trimming removed 6 bases from V and 4 bases from J, with 16 bases in between. Germline V gene data show CDR1 as SGHTA and CDR2 as FQGNSA. The CDR3 coding sequence is TGTGCCAGCAGTCTTACCTCTCTAGCTTACAATGAGCAGTTCTTC. As protein: CASSLTSLAYNEQFF. The full variable domain, completed using reference TRBV7-2 and TRBJ2-1, is GAGVSQSPSNKVTEKGKDVELRCDPISGHTALYWYRQSLGQGLEFLIYFQGNSAPDKSGLPSDRFSAERTGGSVSTLTIQRTQQEDSAVYLCASSLTSLAYNEQFFGPGTRLTVL.

The V call is TRBV11-2, the J call TRBJ2-3; TRBD2 matches 7 bases. This CDR3 has 14 residues. The V gene end was trimmed by 4 bases and the J gene end by 5 bases; junction bases not matched to a gene: 6. The germline V gene has CDR1 SGHAT and CDR2 FQNNGV. The CDR3: CASSSLPSGDTQYF. The CDR3, as DNA: TGTGCCAGCAGCTCCCTCCCTAGCGGAGATACGCAGTATTTT. The entire variable domain, with the rest obtained from reference TRBV11-2 and TRBJ2-3, is as follows: EAGVAQSPRYKIIEKRQSVAFWCNPISGHATLYWYQQILGQGPKLLIQFQNNGVVDDSQLPKDRFSAERLKGVDSTLKIQPAKLEDSAVYLCASSSLPSGDTQYFGPGTRLTVL.

A few counts support this clonotype. The genes are TRBV7-9 and TRBJ2-3; 9 bases align to TRBD1. The germline V gene has CDR1 SEHNR and CDR2 FQNEAQ (reference sequence). This CDR3 spans 15 amino acids. V was clipped by 5 bases and J by 6 bases; unmatched bases: 9. The CDR3 is CASSPGTGKTDTQYF. CDR3 DNA: TGTGCCAGCAGCCCAGGGACAGGGAAAACGGATACGCAGTATTTT.

The rearrangement uses TRBV28 and TRBJ2-3; 9 bases fit TRBD2. Germline V gene sequence: CDR1 MDHEN, CDR2 SYDVKM. Unmatched junction bases numbered 5, after V lost 7 bases and J lost 0 bases. This CDR3 comprises 15 residues. The DNA for the CDR3 is TGTGCCAGCAACCTAGCGGGGACTAGCACAGATACGCAGTATTTT. It is translated as CASNLAGTSTDTQYF.

This clonotype was found once. This sequence joins TRBV6-2 or TRBV6-3 and TRBJ1-5; D is unclear. The ends were cut back, 2 bases at V and 0 bases at J, with 11 bases in the middle. This CDR3 contains 16 residues. CDR1 is MNHEY, CDR2 SVGEGT, per germline. DNA for the CDR3: TGTGCCAGCAGTTACATCCCTGGATATAGCAATCAGCCCCAGCATTTT. This sequence encodes CASSYIPGYSNQPQHF.

The chain employs TRBV20-1 and TRBJ2-7, with D possibly being TRBD1 or TRBD2 (7 bases each). Trimming took off 3 bases at V and 3 bases at J, with 12 bases between the two ends. CDR3 size: 13 residues. Germline V gene data show CDR1 as DFQATT and CDR2 as SNEGSKA (reference sequence). The CDR3: CSASPGGGYEQYF. In nucleotides, the CDR3 is TGCAGTGCTAGCCCAGGGGGGGGCTACGAGCAGTACTTC.